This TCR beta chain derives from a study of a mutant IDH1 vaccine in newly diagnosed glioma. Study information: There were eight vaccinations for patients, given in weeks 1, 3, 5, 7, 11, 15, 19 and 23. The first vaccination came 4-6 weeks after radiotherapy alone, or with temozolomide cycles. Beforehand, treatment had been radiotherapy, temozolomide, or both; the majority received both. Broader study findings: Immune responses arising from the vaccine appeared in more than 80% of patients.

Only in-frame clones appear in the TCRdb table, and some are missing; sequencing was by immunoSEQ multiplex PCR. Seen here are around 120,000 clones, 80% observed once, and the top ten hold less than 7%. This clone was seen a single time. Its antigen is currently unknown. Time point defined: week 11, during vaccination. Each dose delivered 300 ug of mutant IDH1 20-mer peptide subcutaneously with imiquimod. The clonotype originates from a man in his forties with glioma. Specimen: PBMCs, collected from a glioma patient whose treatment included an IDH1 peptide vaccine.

This CDR3 is CASSERRAYNEQFF. CDR3 sequence (DNA): TGTGCCAGCAGCGAGCGGCGGGCTTACAATGAGCAGTTCTTC. This rearrangement joins TRBV6-4 to TRBJ2-1, with D possibly being TRBD2 (5 bases). The germline V gene encodes CDR1 MRHNA and CDR2 SNTAGT. This CDR3 has 14 residues. The V end lost 6 bases, the J end lost 4 bases, and 13 bases lay between the germline ends.